This T cell receptor beta chain was found in a study of blood T cell repertoires in COVID-19. This CDR3 comprises 15 residues. V lost 5 bases and J lost 4, with 16 bases in between. Germline CDR1 LNHDA, CDR2 SQIVND (reference sequence). Profiling relied on immunoSEQ multiplex PCR, and the TCRdb table lists in-frame clones only, not all of them. The sample has over 150,000 clones, around 83% seen once. The clonotype originates from a human donor in a cohort sampled during active COVID-19. This rearrangement joins TRBV19 to TRBJ2-3; a weak D match, TRBD2 (5 bases). The sequenced material came from peripheral blood. DNA of the CDR3: TGTGCCAGTAGTTCCATTGGGCGGGTACCAGATACGCAGTATTTT. Encoded protein: CASSSIGRVPDTQYF.